The 8 T cell receptor beta chains listed next were all sequenced from one sample in a study of CD8+CD57+ T cells in acquired aplastic anemia. The template for TCR beta VDJ and CDR3 sequence profiling was genomic DNA. TCRdb redid the calling of the reads with MiXCR, one entry per CDR3 protein. The sample carries around 200,000 distinct CDR3 sequences, approximately 48% recorded once. Those patients picked for sequencing had displayed CD8+CD57+ cell expansion on flow cytometry. The sample consisted of sorted CD4+, CD8+, or CD8+CD57+ T cells (not recorded which) from PBMCs. The source is a human donor with aplastic anemia.

V usage is TRBV2 and J usage is TRBJ1-5; 9 nucleotides match TRBD1. The CDR3 runs 14 residues. The V and J ends lost 8 bases and 7 bases, in that order; junction bases with no gene match: 9. Germline-derived CDR1 and CDR2 are SNHLY and FYNNEI. In DNA, the CDR3 is TGTGCCAGCGTCCTAGGACAGGGGATACAGCCCCAGCATTTT. It yields the protein CASVLGQGIQPQHF.

The CDR3 is CASSEGYNEQFF. CDR3 bases: TGTGCCAGCAGTGAAGGGTACAATGAGCAGTTCTTC. The chain has TRBV2 and TRBJ2-1; no clear D gene. The CDR3 totals 12 residues. Germline values: CDR1 SNHLY, CDR2 FYNNEI. V lost 1 base and J lost 4, with 2 bases in between.

This clonotype was seen at least ten times. The chain combines TRBV4-1 with TRBJ2-5; 7 bases map to TRBD2. Germline trimming cut 4 bases from V and 7 bases from J; bases unmatched to any gene: 18. Germline V lookup: CDR1 MGHRA, CDR2 YSYEKL. The CDR3 has 17 residues. CDR3 DNA sequence: TGCGCCAGCAGCCCGACAGCTGGCGGCGGGCCGGGGGGGACCCAGTACTTC. It translates to CASSPTAGGGPGGTQYF.

The chain couples TRBV2 to TRBJ2-1, with D possibly TRBD1 on 5 matching bases. CDR1 and CDR2 (germline): SNHLY, FYNNEI. CDR3 length: 13 amino acids. V was cut by 8 bases and J by 1 base, with 9 bases left in between. CDR3 in DNA: TGTGCCAGCTGGGGCGATTCCTACAATGAGCAGTTCTTC. This encodes CASWGDSYNEQFF.

This clonotype was counted only a few times. The chain links TRBV24-1 to TRBJ2-3; D is tentatively TRBD1 or TRBD2 (5 bases each). Germline assignment: CDR1 KGHDR and CDR2 SFDVKD. The CDR3 is made up of 13 amino acids. Trimming pared 9 bases from V and 2 bases from J, leaving 11 bases between. DNA of the CDR3: TGTGCCACCTCCCGGGGCCTCACAGATACGCAGTATTTT. It encodes CATSRGLTDTQYF.

This clonotype appeared many times. V gene TRBV7-8 combines with J gene TRBJ1-6, with 7 bases identical to TRBD1. Losses at the gene ends were 3 bases for V and 0 bases for J; bases not matched to a gene: 5. The CDR3 runs to 17 residues. CDR1 and CDR2 (germline): SGHVS, FQNEAQ. The CDR3 DNA reads as TGTGCCAGCAGCTTCTCCCAGGGGGGCTCCTATAATTCACCCCTCCACTTT. Translating gives CASSFSQGGSYNSPLHF.

This clonotype has a count of ten or more. V gene TRBV20-1 combines with J gene TRBJ2-3; possibly TRBD2 for D (5 bases). Germline V gene data show CDR1 as DFQATT and CDR2 as SNEGSKA (reference sequence). The CDR3 totals 13 residues. Trimming cost V 0 bases and J 3 bases, with 7 bases left between them. This CDR3 is CSARETGTDTQYF. The CDR3 nucleotides are TGCAGTGCTAGAGAGACGGGGACAGATACGCAGTATTTT.

This clonotype was seen a handful of times. The chain couples TRBV4-1 to TRBJ1-2, with TRBD1 identical over 12 bases. The CDR3 spans 16 residues. Germline trimming cut 6 bases from V and 4 bases from J; bases unmatched to any gene: 9. The V gene's germline CDR1 is MGHRA and CDR2 YSYEKL. The CDR3 coding sequence is TGCGCCAGCAGTCCCCTGGGACAGGGGGCTAGCTATGGCTACACCTTC. Residues: CASSPLGQGASYGYTF.